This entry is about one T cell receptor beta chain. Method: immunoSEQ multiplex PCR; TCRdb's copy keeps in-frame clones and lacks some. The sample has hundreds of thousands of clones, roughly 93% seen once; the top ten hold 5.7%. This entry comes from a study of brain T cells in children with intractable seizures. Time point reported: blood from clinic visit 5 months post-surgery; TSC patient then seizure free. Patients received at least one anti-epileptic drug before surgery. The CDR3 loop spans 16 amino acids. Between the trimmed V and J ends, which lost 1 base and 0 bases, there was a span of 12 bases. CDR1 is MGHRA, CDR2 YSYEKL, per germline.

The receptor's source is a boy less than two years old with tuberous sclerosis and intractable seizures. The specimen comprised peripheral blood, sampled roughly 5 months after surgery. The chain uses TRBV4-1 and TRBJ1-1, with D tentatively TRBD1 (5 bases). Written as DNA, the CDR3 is TGCGCCAGCAGCCAAGTTGTCGGGGCCTTGAACACTGAAGCTTTCTTT. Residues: CASSQVVGALNTEAFF.